The present TCR beta chain was sequenced within a study of tissue T cells after allogeneic stem cell transplantation. Looking at the study overall: Every graft-versus-host disease patient had gastrointestinal disease and got several lines of graft-versus-host disease therapy.

Produced via immunoSEQ multiplex PCR; TCRdb's table is partial and in-frame only. Of 4,500 to 7,000 clones listed, 76% are singletons. The CDR3 totals 11 residues. The germline V and J ends were trimmed by 3 bases and 5 bases, with 7 bases remaining between them. CDR1 is SQVTM and CDR2 is ANQGSEA in the germline V gene. Turning to this clone: Its target is not known.

General study points: Anatomically similar tissues had similar TCR repertoires within each patient.

This receptor was taken from a man aged 35 to 69 who later had graft-versus-host disease after an allogeneic stem cell transplant. The V call is TRBV29-1, the J call TRBJ2-5, with D perhaps matching TRBD2 (5 bases). Here the sequenced sample was blood, taken before transplantation. CDR3 coding DNA: TGCAGCGTTGAGAGAGGGGAGACCCAGTACTTC. As protein: CSVERGETQYF.